The clone carrying this T cell receptor (beta chain) has a single count. The data belong to a study of T cell responses to AZD1222 COVID-19 vaccine. Assay: immunoSEQ multiplex PCR; the TCRdb copy retains only in-frame clones and omits some. The table includes more than 140,000 clones, approximately 90% detected once. CDR3 length: 14 amino acids. Trimming removed 3 bases from V and 1 base from J, with 10 bases in between. Germline lookup yields CDR1 LNHDA and CDR2 SQIVND (reference sequence). The clonotype was recovered from an adult in good health. This rearrangement joins TRBV19 to TRBJ2-7; D ambiguous. Sequenced here: peripheral blood, sampled on day 0 of AZD1222 vaccination. The CDR3 loop is CASSITFLSYEQYF. In nucleotides, the CDR3 is TGTGCCAGTAGTATCACCTTTCTTTCCTACGAGCAGTACTTC.